Listed below are T cell receptor beta chains from one sample, sequenced in a study of blood T cell repertoires in COVID-19. TCRdb's table, derived via immunoSEQ multiplex PCR, lists solely in-frame clones and lacks some. The data hold about 84,000 clones, with around 83% observed a single time. Sequenced sample: peripheral blood. These receptors originate from a man older than 75 with active or convalescent COVID-19. Both conserved end residues are part of each CDR3. Fields, in order: D gene, J gene, clone size, V gene, CDR3 DNA, CDR3 protein. D genes are given only for firm matches. Where a row states a size, it is once, few, many or the class of an expanded clone; other rows omit it.

TRBD1,TRBJ2-3,NA,TRBV2,TGTGCCAGCAGAGGGACAGCTAGCACAGATACGCAGTATTTT,CASRGTASTDTQYF
TRBD1,TRBJ1-2,NA,TRBV4-2,TGTGCCAGCAGCCAAGTGGGACAGAAGAGCTATGGCTACACCTTC,CASSQVGQKSYGYTF
TRBD1,TRBJ1-3,NA,TRBV30,TGTGCCTGGAGTGGGGACAGAGGATTTGGAAACACCATATATTTT,CAWSGDRGFGNTIYF
TRBD2,TRBJ2-3,NA,TRBV19,TGTGCCAGTACGGTAGGCGGGGGACGGGATACGCAGTATTTT,CASTVGGGRDTQYF
NA,TRBJ1-5,NA,TRBV7-9,TGTGCCAGCAGCTGGGGGGGGGATAGCAATCAGCCCCAGCATTTT,CASSWGGDSNQPQHF
NA,TRBJ1-1,NA,TRBV7-2,TGTGCCAGCAGCCCCATTCTATTCAGGAAGAACACTGAAGCTTTCTTT,CASSPILFRKNTEAFF
NA,TRBJ1-1,NA,TRBV30,TGTGCCTGGAGTCTGGACAGAGACACTGAAGCTTTCTTT,CAWSLDRDTEAFF
NA,TRBJ1-4,NA,TRBV30,TGTGCCTCCCTAGGGGGTCTCCGAGAAAAACTGTTTTTT,CASLGGLREKLFF
NA,TRBJ1-5,NA,TRBV30,TGTGCCTGGAGCAGGGGTAATAGCAATCAGCCCCAGCATTTT,CAWSRGNSNQPQHF
NA,TRBJ1-3,NA,TRBV7-2,TGTGCCAGCAGCTCAAGGACGGGAAGTGGAAACACCATATATTTT,CASSSRTGSGNTIYF
TRBD2,TRBJ2-2,NA,TRBV3-1/TRBV3-2,TGTGCCAGCAGCTCCGGGACTAGCGTCTCCAGCGGGGAGCTGTTTTTT,CASSSGTSVSSGELFF
NA,TRBJ1-2,NA,TRBV27,TGTGCCAGCCAGGCTAACTATGGCTACACCTTC,CASQANYGYTF
TRBD2,TRBJ2-1,NA,TRBV4-1,TGCGCCAGCAGCCAAGATCGTCTAGCGGGAGGGAATGAGCAGTTCTTC,CASSQDRLAGGNEQFF
NA,TRBJ2-7,NA,TRBV6-6,TGTGCCAGCAGTTTGACACAGGGCCCCTACGAGCAGTACTTC,CASSLTQGPYEQYF
NA,TRBJ2-7,NA,TRBV21-1,TGTGCCAGCAGCGCCCCCGGGACAGGGTTCTACGAGCAGTACTTC,CASSAPGTGFYEQYF
NA,TRBJ2-5,few,TRBV6-6,TGTGCCAGCAGTTACCCCCTAGGCAGGGACAAGACCCAGTACTTC,CASSYPLGRDKTQYF
TRBD2,TRBJ2-1,once,TRBV29-1,TGCAGCGTTGGCCCAGCGGGAGGGTGGAATGAGCAGTTCTTC,CSVGPAGGWNEQFF
NA,TRBJ1-4,few,TRBV10-1,TGCGCCAGCCATTTGACAGGCACAACTAATGAAAACCTGTTTTTT,CASHLTGTTNENLFF
NA,TRBJ2-7,NA,TRBV29-1,TGCAGCGTTGAAGTTCTCAGCTCCTACGAGCAGTACTTC,CSVEVLSSYEQYF
TRBD2,TRBJ2-3,once,TRBV5-4,TGTGCCAGCAGCTTTGGCGGGAGTTGGACAGATACGCAGTATTTT,CASSFGGSWTDTQYF
NA,TRBJ1-2,NA,TRBV18,TGTGCCAGCTCACCTAGACAGGTGTCTGGCTACACCTTC,CASSPRQVSGYTF
NA,TRBJ2-3,NA,TRBV18,TGTGCCAGCTCACCAAGGGGTACTAGCAGTCGCACAGATACGCAGTATTTT,CASSPRGTSSRTDTQYF
TRBD1,TRBJ1-5,NA,TRBV29-1,TGCAGCGTGCTCCCCACAGGGGGCGGTCAGCCCCAGCATTTT,CSVLPTGGGQPQHF
TRBD1,TRBJ1-4,NA,TRBV18,TGTGCCAGCTCTTCGGGACAGCCTAATGAAAAACTGTTTTTT,CASSSGQPNEKLFF
TRBD1,TRBJ1-5,NA,TRBV5-5,TGTGCCAGCAGCTCTACAGGGGTGGATGGGTTACCCCAGCATTTT,CASSSTGVDGLPQHF
TRBD1,TRBJ1-2,NA,TRBV6-5,TGTGCCGCCTCTGACAGGGGGCTTGGGGGCTACACCTTC,CAASDRGLGGYTF
NA,TRBJ1-2,few,TRBV5-5,TGTGCCAGCAGCTTTCGGCAGGGTTCCTCGGATTTGGTAGGCTACACCTTC,CASSFRQGSSDLVGYTF